Included here is one T cell receptor beta chain sequence, with context. Measured with immunoSEQ multiplex PCR; TCRdb has only the in-frame clones, and not every one. This table has about 120,000 clones, around 89% appearing once. The entry originates in a study of blood T cell repertoires in COVID-19. On the study more broadly: PBMCs, B-cell-depleted T cells, or T cells were the source of the cDNA or gDNA that made up the material.

In germline, CDR1 is SGHRS, CDR2 YFSETQ. The CDR3 extends over 20 amino acids. The V and J ends lost 6 bases and 0 bases, in that order; junction bases with no gene match: 17. Sequences were obtained from peripheral blood. V gene TRBV5-1 combines with J gene TRBJ2-2, with 10 bases lining up with TRBD2. The sequence came from a human donor with acute or convalescent COVID-19. The donor label of this sample is uncertain. CDR3 coding DNA: TGCGCCAGCACCCAGAAACGGGGGGCTAGCGGGGGTCCGAACACCGGGGAGCTGTTTTTT. Protein: CASTQKRGASGGPNTGELFF. The full variable domain, its missing parts supplied by reference TRBV5-1 and TRBJ2-2, is KAGVTQTPRYLIKTRGQQVTLSCSPISGHRSVSWYQQTPGQGLQFLFEYFSETQRNKGNFPGRFSGRQFSNSRSEMNVSTLELGDSALYLCASTQKRGASGGPNTGELFFGEGSRLTVL.